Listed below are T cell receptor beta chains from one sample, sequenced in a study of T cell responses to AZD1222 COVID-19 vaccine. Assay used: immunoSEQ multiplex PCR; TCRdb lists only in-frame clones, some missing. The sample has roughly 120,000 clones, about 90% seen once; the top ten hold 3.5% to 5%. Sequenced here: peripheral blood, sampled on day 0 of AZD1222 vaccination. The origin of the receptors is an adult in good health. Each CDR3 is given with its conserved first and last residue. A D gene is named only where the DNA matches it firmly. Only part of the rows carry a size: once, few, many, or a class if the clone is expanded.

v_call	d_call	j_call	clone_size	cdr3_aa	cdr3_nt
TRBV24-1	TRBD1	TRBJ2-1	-	CATSDSNPGTGRYNEQFF	TGTGCCACCAGTGATTCCAACCCCGGGACAGGGCGCTACAATGAGCAGTTCTTC
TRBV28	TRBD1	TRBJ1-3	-	CASSLDRDSTIYF	TGTGCCAGCAGTTTGGACAGGGACAGCACCATATATTTT
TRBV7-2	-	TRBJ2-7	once	CASSLGLGNLYEQYF	TGTGCCAGCAGCTTAGGACTCGGGAACCTCTACGAGCAGTACTTC
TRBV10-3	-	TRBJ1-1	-	CAIRRGSDTEAFF	TGTGCCATCAGGCGGGGGTCGGACACTGAAGCTTTCTTT
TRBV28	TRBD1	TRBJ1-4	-	CATAVGTENEKLFF	TGTGCCACCGCGGTAGGGACAGAAAATGAAAAACTGTTTTTT
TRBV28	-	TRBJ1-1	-	CASHRGQYQAFF	TGTGCCAGTCACCGGGGTCAATACCAAGCTTTCTTT
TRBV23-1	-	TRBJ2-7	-	CASRGTGYEQYF	TGCGCCAGCAGGGGAACTGGTTACGAGCAGTACTTC
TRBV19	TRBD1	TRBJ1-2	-	CASSIYGTGDGYTF	TGTGCCAGTAGTATTTACGGGACAGGGGATGGCTACACCTTC
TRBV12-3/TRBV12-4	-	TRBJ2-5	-	CASGIGTKETQYF	TGTGCCAGCGGGATAGGGACCAAAGAGACCCAGTACTTC
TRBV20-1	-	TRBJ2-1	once	CSATRLNEQFF	TGCAGTGCTACAAGGCTCAATGAGCAGTTCTTC
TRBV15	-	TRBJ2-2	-	CATRWNGDTGELFF	TGTGCCACCAGGTGGAACGGTGACACCGGGGAGCTGTTTTTT
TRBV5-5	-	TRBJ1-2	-	CASSLQPGQQNNYGYTF	TGTGCCAGCAGCCTACAGCCCGGACAGCAGAATAACTATGGCTACACCTTC
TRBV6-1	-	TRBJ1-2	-	CASSERDSVYGYTF	TGTGCCAGCAGTGAGAGGGATAGCGTCTATGGCTACACCTTC
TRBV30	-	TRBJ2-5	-	CAWSVGLASAKETQYF	TGTGCCTGGAGTGTAGGGCTGGCTAGCGCAAAAGAGACCCAGTACTTC
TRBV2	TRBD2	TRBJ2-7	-	CASSWVAGEFFHEQYF	TGTGCCAGCAGTTGGGTAGCGGGAGAATTCTTCCACGAGCAGTACTTC
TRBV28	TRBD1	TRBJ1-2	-	CASSSGQGTNYGYTF	TGTGCCAGCAGTTCAGGACAGGGGACAAACTATGGCTACACCTTC
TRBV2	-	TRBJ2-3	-	CASLPGRAADTQYF	TGTGCCAGCCTCCCGGGGCGGGCTGCAGATACGCAGTATTTT
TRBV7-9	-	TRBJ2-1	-	CASSLFESLEQFF	TGTGCCAGCAGCTTATTTGAGTCCCTCGAGCAGTTCTTC
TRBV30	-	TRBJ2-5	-	CAWSTNPRGAKAQYF	TGTGCCTGGAGTACGAATCCTCGGGGGGCGAAGGCCCAGTACTTC
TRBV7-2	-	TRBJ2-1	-	CASSSPLAQSNEQFF	TGTGCCAGCAGCTCACCGCTGGCGCAGTCCAATGAGCAGTTCTTC
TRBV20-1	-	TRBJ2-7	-	CSASKTSSYEQYF	TGCAGTGCTAGTAAGACGAGCTCCTACGAGCAGTACTTC
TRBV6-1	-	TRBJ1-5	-	CASSEAARTSHF	TGTGCCAGCAGTGAAGCGGCGCGGACCTCGCATTTT
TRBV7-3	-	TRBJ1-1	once	CASSREPRTEAFF	TGTGCCAGCAGCAGAGAGCCTAGAACTGAAGCTTTCTTT
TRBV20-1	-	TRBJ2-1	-	CSAGGINEQFF	TGCAGTGCTGGGGGGATTAATGAGCAGTTCTTC
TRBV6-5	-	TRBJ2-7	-	CASSLRFPPYEQYF	TGTGCCAGCAGCTTACGGTTCCCTCCCTACGAGCAGTACTTC
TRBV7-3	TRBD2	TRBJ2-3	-	CASSSTSGGAADTQYF	TGTGCCAGCAGCTCGACTAGCGGGGGGGCGGCAGATACGCAGTATTTT
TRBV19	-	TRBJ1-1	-	CASWQKSRRGVNTEAFF	TGTGCCAGCTGGCAGAAATCTCGGCGGGGGGTGAACACTGAAGCTTTCTTT
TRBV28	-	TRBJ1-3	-	CASIPLGEAGNTIYF	TGTGCCAGCATTCCGCTGGGTGAGGCTGGAAACACCATATATTTT
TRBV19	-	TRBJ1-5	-	CASSIRGAYSNQPQHF	TGTGCCAGTAGTATACGCGGGGCCTATAGCAATCAGCCCCAGCATTTT
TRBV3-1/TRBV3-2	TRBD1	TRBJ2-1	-	CASSQGDSSYNEQFF	TGTGCCAGCAGCCAAGGGGACAGCTCCTACAATGAGCAGTTCTTC
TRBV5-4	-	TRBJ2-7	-	CASSTAGRHEQYF	TGTGCCAGCAGTACAGCGGGCCGCCACGAGCAGTACTTC
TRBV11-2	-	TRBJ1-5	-	CASSLTGGNQPQHF	TGTGCCAGCAGCTTAACCGGAGGCAATCAGCCCCAGCATTTT
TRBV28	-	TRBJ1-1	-	CASSLGIHTEAFF	TGTGCCAGCAGTTTAGGGATCCACACTGAAGCTTTCTTT
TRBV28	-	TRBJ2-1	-	CASSFPSVRTLPYNEQFF	TGTGCCAGCAGTTTCCCCAGTGTGAGGACGTTACCCTACAATGAGCAGTTCTTC
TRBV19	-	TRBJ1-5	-	CATNTGPNQPQHF	TGTGCCACCAACACAGGACCCAATCAGCCCCAGCATTTT
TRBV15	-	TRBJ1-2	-	CATSGGDYGYTF	TGTGCCACCAGCGGGGGGGACTATGGCTACACCTTC
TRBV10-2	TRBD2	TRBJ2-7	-	CASSVYGLATYEQYF	TGCGCCAGCAGTGTGTATGGACTAGCGACGTACGAGCAGTACTTC
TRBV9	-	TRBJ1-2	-	CASSTLGSYTF	TGTGCCAGCAGCACACTAGGGAGCTACACCTTC
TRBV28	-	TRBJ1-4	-	CASSTRQATNEKLFF	TGTGCCAGCAGCACACGACAGGCAACTAATGAAAAACTGTTTTTT
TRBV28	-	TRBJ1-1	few	CASLWAMDTEAFF	TGTGCCAGCCTTTGGGCAATGGACACTGAAGCTTTCTTT
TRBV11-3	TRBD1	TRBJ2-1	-	CASGPGQGYNEQFF	TGTGCCAGCGGGCCTGGACAGGGATACAATGAGCAGTTCTTC
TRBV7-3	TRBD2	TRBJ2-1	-	CASSLTGRGTSGANEQFF	TGTGCCAGCAGCTTAACGGGTCGGGGGACTAGCGGGGCCAATGAGCAGTTCTTC
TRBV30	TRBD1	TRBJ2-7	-	CAWGTGPHEQYF	TGTGCCTGGGGGACAGGGCCTCACGAGCAGTACTTC
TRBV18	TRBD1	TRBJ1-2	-	CASSPLQGDSDGYTF	TGTGCCAGCTCACCACTCCAGGGGGATAGCGATGGCTACACCTTC
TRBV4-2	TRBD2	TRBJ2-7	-	CASSHFEGGRFEQYF	TGTGCCAGCAGCCATTTCGAGGGAGGGCGGTTCGAGCAGTACTTC
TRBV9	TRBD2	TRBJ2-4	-	CASSVHSGGAKNIQYF	TGTGCCAGCAGCGTTCATAGCGGGGGGGCCAAAAACATTCAGTACTTC
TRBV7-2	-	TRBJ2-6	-	CASSLGSRPSGANVLTF	TGTGCCAGCAGCTTAGGCAGCCGACCCTCTGGGGCCAACGTCCTGACTTTC
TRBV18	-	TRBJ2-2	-	CASSPTVNTGELFF	TGTGCCAGCTCACCAACAGTTAACACCGGGGAGCTGTTTTTT
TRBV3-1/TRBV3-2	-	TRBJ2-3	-	CASALRGTDTQYF	TGTGCCAGCGCCCTTCGGGGCACAGATACGCAGTATTTT
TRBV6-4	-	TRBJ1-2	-	CASSAEGTNYGYTF	TGTGCCAGCAGTGCGGAGGGAACTAACTATGGCTACACCTTC
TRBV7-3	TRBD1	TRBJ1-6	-	CASSLQGQGASPLHF	TGTGCCAGCAGCTTACAGGGACAGGGGGCTTCACCCCTCCACTTT
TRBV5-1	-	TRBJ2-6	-	CASSLAKGNSGANVLTF	TGCGCCAGCAGCTTGGCAAAGGGAAACTCTGGGGCCAACGTCCTGACTTTC
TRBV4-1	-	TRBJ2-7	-	CASSQGTDSSYEQYF	TGCGCCAGCAGCCAAGGGACAGATAGCTCCTACGAGCAGTACTTC
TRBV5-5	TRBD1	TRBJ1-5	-	CASSFGGTDNQPQHF	TGTGCCAGCAGCTTCGGGGGGACAGACAATCAGCCCCAGCATTTT
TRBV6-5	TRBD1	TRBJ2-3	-	CASRGTGATDTQYF	TGTGCCAGCAGGGGGACAGGGGCAACAGATACGCAGTATTTT